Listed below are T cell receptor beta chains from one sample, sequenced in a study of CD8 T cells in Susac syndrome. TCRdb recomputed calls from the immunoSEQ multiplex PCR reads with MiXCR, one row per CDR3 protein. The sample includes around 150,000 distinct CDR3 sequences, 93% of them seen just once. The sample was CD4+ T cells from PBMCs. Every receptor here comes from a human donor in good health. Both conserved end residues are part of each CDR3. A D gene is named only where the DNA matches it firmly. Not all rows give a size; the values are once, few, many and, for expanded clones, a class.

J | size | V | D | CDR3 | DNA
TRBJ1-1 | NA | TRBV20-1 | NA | CSASREGTEAFF | TGCAGTGCTAGCAGGGAGGGCACTGAAGCTTTCTTT
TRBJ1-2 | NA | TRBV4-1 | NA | CASSQLPGANGYTF | TGCGCCAGCAGCCAGCTGCCAGGGGCGAATGGCTACACCTTC
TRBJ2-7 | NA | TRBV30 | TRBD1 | CAWSVKAGGEQYF | TGTGCCTGGAGTGTAAAGGCAGGGGGCGAGCAGTACTTC
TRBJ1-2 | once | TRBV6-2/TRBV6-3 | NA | CASRQPFLNNYGYTF | TGTGCCAGCAGACAACCATTTCTTAATAACTATGGCTACACCTTC
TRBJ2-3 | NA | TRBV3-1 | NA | CASSQDLGSPRDTQYF | TGTGCCAGCAGCCAAGATCTTGGAAGTCCGAGAGATACGCAGTATTTT
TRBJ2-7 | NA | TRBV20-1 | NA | CSARAGPAKYEQYF | TGCAGTGCTAGAGCTGGCCCGGCAAAATACGAGCAGTACTTC
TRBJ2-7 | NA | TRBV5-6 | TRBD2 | CASSFLGLAEVYEQYF | TGTGCCAGCAGCTTCCTCGGACTAGCGGAGGTCTACGAGCAGTACTTC
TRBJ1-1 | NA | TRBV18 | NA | CATGFQANTEAFF | TGTGCCACCGGATTTCAGGCGAACACTGAAGCTTTCTTT
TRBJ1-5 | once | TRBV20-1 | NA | CSAEQGEYQPQHF | TGCAGTGCTGAACAGGGAGAATATCAGCCCCAGCATTTT
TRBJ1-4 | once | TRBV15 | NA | CATSRAGLGATNEKLFF | TGTGCCACCAGCAGAGCGGGTCTGGGGGCAACTAATGAAAAACTGTTTTTT
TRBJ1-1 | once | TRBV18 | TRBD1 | CASSPPGTGGSNTEAFF | TGTGCCAGCTCACCCCCCGGGACAGGGGGGTCGAACACTGAAGCTTTCTTT
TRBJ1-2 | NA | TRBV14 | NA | CASSQGGNYGYTF | TGTGCCAGCAGCCAAGGCGGTAACTATGGCTACACCTTC
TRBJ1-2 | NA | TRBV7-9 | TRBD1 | CASSLSQGAWGYTF | TGTGCCAGCAGCTTGTCACAGGGGGCATGGGGCTACACCTTC
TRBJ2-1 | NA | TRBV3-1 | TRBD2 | CASSSSTFERGGNEQFF | TGTGCCAGCAGCTCATCCACCTTTGAGCGGGGCGGGAATGAGCAGTTCTTC
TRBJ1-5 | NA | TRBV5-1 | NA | CASSLIWSYSNQPQHF | TGCGCCAGCAGTTTGATATGGAGTTATAGCAATCAGCCCCAGCATTTT
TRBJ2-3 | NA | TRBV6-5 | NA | CASALRGLGTDTQYF | TGTGCCAGCGCCCTCCGGGGCTTGGGTACAGATACGCAGTATTTT
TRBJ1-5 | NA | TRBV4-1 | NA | CASSLNRDIRSQPQHF | TGCGCCAGCAGCCTTAACCGGGACATCAGAAGCCAGCCCCAGCATTTT
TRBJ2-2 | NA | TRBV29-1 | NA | CSATGYTGELFF | TGCAGTGCCACGGGGTACACCGGGGAGCTGTTTTTT
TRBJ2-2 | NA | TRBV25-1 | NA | CASSDIRDTGELFF | TGTGCCAGCAGTGATATCAGGGACACCGGGGAGCTGTTTTTT
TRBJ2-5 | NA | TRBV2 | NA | CASTSDGQETQYF | TGTGCCAGCACCTCGGACGGGCAAGAGACCCAGTACTTC
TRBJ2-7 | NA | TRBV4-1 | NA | CASSHLGRAAFEQYF | TGCGCCAGCAGCCACCTCGGAAGGGCAGCCTTCGAGCAGTACTTC
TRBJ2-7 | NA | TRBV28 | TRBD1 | CASLDREQYF | TGTGCCAGCTTGGACAGGGAGCAGTACTTC
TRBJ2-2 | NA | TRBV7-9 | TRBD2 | CASSLSGAYTGELFF | TGTGCCAGCAGCTTAAGCGGGGCTTACACCGGGGAGCTGTTTTTT
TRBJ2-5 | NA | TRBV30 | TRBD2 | CAWRPREAQYF | TGTGCCTGGAGGCCCCGGGAGGCCCAGTACTTC
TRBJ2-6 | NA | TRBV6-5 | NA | CASTRGAGANVLTF | TGTGCCAGCACCCGAGGGGCTGGGGCCAACGTCCTGACTTTC
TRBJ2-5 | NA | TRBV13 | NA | CASSLGRVPETQYF | TGTGCCAGCAGCTTAGGGAGGGTCCCGGAGACCCAGTACTTC
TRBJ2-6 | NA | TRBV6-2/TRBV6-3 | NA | CASSYAGSPSSGANVLTF | TGTGCCAGCAGTTACGCCGGGAGCCCGTCCTCTGGGGCCAACGTCCTGACTTTC
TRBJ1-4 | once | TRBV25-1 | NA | CASSEYGEELFF | TGTGCCAGCAGTGAATATGGGGAAGAACTGTTTTTT
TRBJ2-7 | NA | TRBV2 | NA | CASSPSERRYF | TGTGCCAGCAGCCCTTCTGAGCGACGGTACTTC
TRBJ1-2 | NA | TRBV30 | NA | CAWSVRADYGYTF | TGTGCCTGGAGTGTACGGGCGGACTATGGCTACACCTTC
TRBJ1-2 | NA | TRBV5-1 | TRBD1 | CASGTEANYGYTF | TGCGCCAGCGGGACAGAAGCTAACTATGGCTACACCTTC